This T cell receptor beta chain was sequenced during a study of blood T cell repertoires in COVID-19. CDR1 GTSNPN and CDR2 SVGIG come from the germline V gene (reference sequence). There are 12 residues in the CDR3. The V and J ends lost 5 bases and 1 base respectively, with 8 bases between them. Generated by immunoSEQ multiplex PCR, the TCRdb table keeps only in-frame clones and is missing some. The data contain about 180,000 clones, more than 80% of them singletons. The sample comprised PBMCs or T cells enriched from blood (not recorded which). This TCR derives from a man between 35 and 55 years old who had recovered from COVID-19. The V and J genes are TRBV30 and TRBJ1-1; D remains unclear. The CDR3 here is CAWAPGNTEAFF. CDR3 in DNA: TGTGCCTGGGCTCCCGGGAACACTGAAGCTTTCTTT.